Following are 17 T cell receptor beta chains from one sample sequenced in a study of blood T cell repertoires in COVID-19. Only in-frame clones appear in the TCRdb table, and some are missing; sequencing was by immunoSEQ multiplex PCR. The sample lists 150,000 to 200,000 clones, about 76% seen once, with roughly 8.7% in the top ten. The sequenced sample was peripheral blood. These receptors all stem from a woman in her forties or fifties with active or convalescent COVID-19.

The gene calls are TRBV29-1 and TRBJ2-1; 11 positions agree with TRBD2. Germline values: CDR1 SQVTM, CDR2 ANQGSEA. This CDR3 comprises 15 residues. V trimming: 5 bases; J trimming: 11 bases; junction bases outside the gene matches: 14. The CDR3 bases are TGCAGCGTTATACTAGCGGGAGTTGGTTCGATTAAGCAGTTCTTC. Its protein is CSVILAGVGSIKQFF.

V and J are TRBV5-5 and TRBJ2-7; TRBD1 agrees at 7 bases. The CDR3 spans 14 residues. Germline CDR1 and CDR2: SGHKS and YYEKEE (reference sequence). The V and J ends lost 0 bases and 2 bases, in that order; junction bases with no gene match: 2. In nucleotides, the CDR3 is TGTGCCAGCAGCTTGGAGGGACAGACCTACGAGCAGTACTTC. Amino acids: CASSLEGQTYEQYF.

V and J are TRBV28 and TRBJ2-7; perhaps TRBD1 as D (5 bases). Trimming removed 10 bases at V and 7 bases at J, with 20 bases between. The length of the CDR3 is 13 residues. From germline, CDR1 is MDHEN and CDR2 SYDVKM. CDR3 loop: CAILGARAKEQYF. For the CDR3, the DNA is TGTGCCATTCTAGGCGCCAGGGCGAAAGAGCAGTACTTC. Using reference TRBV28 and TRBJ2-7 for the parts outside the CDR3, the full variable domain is DVKVTQSSRYLVKRTGEKVFLECVQDMDHENMFWYRQDPGLGLRLIYFSYDVKMKEKGDIPEGYSVSREKKERFSLILESASTNQTSMYLCAILGARAKEQYFGPGTRLTVT.

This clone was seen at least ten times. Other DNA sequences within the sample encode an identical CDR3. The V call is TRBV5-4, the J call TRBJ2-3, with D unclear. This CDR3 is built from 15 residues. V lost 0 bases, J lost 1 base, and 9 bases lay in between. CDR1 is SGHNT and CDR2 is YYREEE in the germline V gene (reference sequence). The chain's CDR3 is CASSLAGGRTDTQYF. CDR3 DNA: TGTGCCAGCAGCTTGGCGGGTGGCCGCACAGATACGCAGTATTTT.

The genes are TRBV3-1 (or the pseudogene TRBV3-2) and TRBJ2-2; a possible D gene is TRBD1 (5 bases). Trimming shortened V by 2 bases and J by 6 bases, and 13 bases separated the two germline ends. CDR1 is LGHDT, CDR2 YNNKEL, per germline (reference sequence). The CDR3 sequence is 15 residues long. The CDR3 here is CASSQREGAAGELFF. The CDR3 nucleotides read TGTGCCAGCAGCCAACGAGAAGGGGCGGCCGGGGAGCTGTTTTTT.

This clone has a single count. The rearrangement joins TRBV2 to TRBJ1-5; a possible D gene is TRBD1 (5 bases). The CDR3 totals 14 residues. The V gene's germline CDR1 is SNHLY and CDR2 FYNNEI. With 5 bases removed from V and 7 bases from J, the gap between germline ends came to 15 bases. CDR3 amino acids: CASSPDSGEQPQHF. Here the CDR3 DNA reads TGTGCCAGCAGTCCTGACAGCGGGGAGCAGCCCCAGCATTTT.

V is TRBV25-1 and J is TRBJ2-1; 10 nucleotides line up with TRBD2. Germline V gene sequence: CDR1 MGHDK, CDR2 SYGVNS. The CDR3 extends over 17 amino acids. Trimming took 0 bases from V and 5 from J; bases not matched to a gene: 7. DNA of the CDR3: TGTGCCAGCAGTGAATACGGGAGGACTAGCGGTAACAATGAGCAGTTCTTC. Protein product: CASSEYGRTSGNNEQFF. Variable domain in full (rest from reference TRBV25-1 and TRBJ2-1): EADIYQTPRYLVIGTGKKITLECSQTMGHDKMYWYQQDPGMELHLIHYSYGVNSTEKGDLSSESTVSRIRTEHFPLTLESARPSHTSQYLCASSEYGRTSGNNEQFFGPGTRLTVL.

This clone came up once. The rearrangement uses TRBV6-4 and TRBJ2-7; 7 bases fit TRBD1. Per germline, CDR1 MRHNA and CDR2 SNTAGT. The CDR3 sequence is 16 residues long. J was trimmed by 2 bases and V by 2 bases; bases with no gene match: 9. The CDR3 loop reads CASSDPTGTAPYEQYF. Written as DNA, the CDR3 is TGTGCCAGCAGTGACCCGACCGGGACAGCACCCTACGAGCAGTACTTC.

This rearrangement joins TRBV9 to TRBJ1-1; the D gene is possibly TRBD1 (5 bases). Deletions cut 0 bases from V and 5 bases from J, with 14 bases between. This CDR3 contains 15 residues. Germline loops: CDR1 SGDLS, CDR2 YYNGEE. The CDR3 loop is CASSVGGRSDTEAFF. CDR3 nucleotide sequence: TGTGCCAGCAGCGTAGGGGGGAGGTCAGATACTGAAGCTTTCTTT.

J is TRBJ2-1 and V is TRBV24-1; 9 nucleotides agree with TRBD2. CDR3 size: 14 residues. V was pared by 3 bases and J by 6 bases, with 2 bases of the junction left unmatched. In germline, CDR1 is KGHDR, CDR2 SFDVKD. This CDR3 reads CATSDGTSINEQFF. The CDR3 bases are TGTGCCACCAGTGATGGGACTAGCATCAATGAGCAGTTCTTC.

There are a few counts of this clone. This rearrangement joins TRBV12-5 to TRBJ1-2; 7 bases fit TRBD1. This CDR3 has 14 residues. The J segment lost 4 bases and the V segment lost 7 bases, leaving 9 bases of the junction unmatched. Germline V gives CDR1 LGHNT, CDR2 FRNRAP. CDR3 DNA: TGTGCTAGTGCCCAAGACAGGGCGATCTATGGCTACACCTTC. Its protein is CASAQDRAIYGYTF.

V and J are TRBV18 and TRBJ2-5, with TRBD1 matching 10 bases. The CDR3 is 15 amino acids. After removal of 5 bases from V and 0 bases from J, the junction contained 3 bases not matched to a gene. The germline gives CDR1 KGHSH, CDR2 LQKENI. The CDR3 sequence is CASSSGQGDQETQYF. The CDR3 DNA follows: TGTGCCAGCTCAAGTGGACAGGGGGACCAAGAGACCCAGTACTTC.

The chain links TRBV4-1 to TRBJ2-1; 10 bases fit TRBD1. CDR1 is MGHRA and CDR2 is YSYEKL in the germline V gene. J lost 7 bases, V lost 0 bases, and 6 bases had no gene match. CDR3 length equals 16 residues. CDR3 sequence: CASSQDWTGGRNEQFF. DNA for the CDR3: TGCGCCAGCAGCCAAGATTGGACAGGGGGTCGGAATGAGCAGTTCTTC.

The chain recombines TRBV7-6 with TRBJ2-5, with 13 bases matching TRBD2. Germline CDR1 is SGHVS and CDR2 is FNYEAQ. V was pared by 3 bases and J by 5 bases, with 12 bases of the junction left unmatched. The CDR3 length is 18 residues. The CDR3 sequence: CASSLKKTSGGAVETQYF. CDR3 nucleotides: TGTGCCAGCAGCTTGAAAAAAACTAGCGGGGGGGCCGTGGAGACCCAGTACTTC.

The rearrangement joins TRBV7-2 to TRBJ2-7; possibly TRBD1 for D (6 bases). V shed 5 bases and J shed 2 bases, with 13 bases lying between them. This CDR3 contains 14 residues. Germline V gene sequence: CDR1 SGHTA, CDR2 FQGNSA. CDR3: CASSMDSIAYEQYF. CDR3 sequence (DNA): TGTGCCAGCAGCATGGACAGTATCGCCTACGAGCAGTACTTC.

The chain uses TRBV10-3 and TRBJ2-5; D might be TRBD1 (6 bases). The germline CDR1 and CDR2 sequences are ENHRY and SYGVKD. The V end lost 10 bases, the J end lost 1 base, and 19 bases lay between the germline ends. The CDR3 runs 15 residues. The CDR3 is CATGPGTSIQETQYF. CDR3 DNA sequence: TGTGCCACGGGACCTGGGACAAGTATCCAAGAGACCCAGTACTTC.

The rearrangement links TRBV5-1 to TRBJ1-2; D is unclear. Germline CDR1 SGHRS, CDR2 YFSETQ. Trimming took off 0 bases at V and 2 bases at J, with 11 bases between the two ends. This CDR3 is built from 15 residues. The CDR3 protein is CASSLGGAQNYGYTF. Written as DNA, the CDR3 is TGCGCCAGCAGCTTGGGGGGAGCCCAAAACTATGGCTACACCTTC. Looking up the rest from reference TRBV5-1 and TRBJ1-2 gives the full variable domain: KAGVTQTPRYLIKTRGQQVTLSCSPISGHRSVSWYQQTPGQGLQFLFEYFSETQRNKGNFPGRFSGRQFSNSRSEMNVSTLELGDSALYLCASSLGGAQNYGYTFGSGTRLTVV.